The clone carrying this T cell receptor (beta chain) was counted between two and nine times. This specimen comes from a study of blood T cell repertoires in COVID-19. Study in general: The cDNA or gDNA used as material had been derived from T cells, B-cell-depleted T cells, or PBMCs.

Seattle-derived patients entered the study during active infection and were followed longitudinally. Profiled with immunoSEQ multiplex PCR; TCRdb holds only in-frame clones, not every one. The sample includes approximately 330,000 clones, approximately 88% of them seen just once. The CDR3 loop spans 14 amino acids. Germline V gives CDR1 ENHRY, CDR2 SYGVKD. Trimming left V 5 bases short and J 4 bases short, with 13 bases between. The clonotype was recovered from a man aged 25 to 45 with COVID-19, enrolled during active disease. Sequences were obtained from peripheral blood. The J gene is TRBJ2-3, the V gene TRBV10-3, with D possibly TRBD2 on 5 matching bases. CDR3 residues: CAISREGGADTQYF. CDR3 bases: TGTGCCATCAGTCGGGAAGGCGGAGCAGATACGCAGTATTTT.